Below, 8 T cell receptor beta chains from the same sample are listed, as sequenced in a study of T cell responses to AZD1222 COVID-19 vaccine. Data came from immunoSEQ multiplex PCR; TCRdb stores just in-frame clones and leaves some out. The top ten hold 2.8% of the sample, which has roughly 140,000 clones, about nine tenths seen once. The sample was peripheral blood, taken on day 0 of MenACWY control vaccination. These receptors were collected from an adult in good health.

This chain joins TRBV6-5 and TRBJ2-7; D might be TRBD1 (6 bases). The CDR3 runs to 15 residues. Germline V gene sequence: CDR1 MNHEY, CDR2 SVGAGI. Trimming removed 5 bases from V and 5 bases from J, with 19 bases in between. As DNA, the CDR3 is TGTGCCAGCAGTCAACCGGGACACCAAAGGGACGAGCAGTACTTC. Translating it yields CASSQPGHQRDEQYF.

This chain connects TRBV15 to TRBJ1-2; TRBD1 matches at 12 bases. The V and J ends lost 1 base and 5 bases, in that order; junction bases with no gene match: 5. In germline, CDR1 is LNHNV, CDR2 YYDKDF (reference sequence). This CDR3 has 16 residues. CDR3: CATSRGGTGGSYGYTF. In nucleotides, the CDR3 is TGTGCCACCAGCAGAGGCGGGACAGGGGGCAGTTATGGCTACACCTTC.

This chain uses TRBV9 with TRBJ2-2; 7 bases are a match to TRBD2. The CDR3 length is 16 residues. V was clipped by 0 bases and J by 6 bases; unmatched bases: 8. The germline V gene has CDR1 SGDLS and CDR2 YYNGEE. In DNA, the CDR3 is TGTGCCAGCAGCGTAGCCCTAGCGGAGGGCGCCGGGGAGCTGTTTTTT. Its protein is CASSVALAEGAGELFF.

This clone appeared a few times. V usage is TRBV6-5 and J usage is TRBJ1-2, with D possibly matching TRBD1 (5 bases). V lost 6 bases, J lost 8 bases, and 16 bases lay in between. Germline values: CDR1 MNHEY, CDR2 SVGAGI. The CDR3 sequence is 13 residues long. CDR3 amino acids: CASRDGGGEGYTF. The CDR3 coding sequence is TGTGCCAGCAGGGATGGTGGAGGGGAAGGCTACACCTTC.

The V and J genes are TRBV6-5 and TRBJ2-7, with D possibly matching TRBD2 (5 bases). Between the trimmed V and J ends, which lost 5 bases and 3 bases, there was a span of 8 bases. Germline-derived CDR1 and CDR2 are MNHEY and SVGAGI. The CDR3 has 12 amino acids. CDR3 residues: CASSRTYYEQYF. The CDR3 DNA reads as TGTGCCAGCAGTCGGACTTACTACGAGCAGTACTTC.

The DNA of the CDR3 is TGCGCCAGCAGCCAACCCGGGACAGACAACTATGGCTACACCTTC. This sequence encodes CASSQPGTDNYGYTF. V is TRBV4-1 and J is TRBJ1-2; 7 bases fit TRBD1. The CDR3 loop spans 15 amino acids. The germline V gene has CDR1 MGHRA and CDR2 YSYEKL. The J segment lost 2 bases and the V segment lost 2 bases, leaving 5 bases of the junction unmatched.

The CDR3 sequence is CASRGQTYEQYF. CDR3 DNA sequence: TGTGCCAGTAGAGGACAGACTTACGAGCAGTACTTC. The J gene is TRBJ2-7, the V gene TRBV19; tentative D call: TRBD1 (6 bases). This CDR3 is built from 12 residues. Trimming took 6 bases from V and 4 from J, leaving 10 bases between them. The germline V gene encodes CDR1 LNHDA and CDR2 SQIVND (reference sequence).

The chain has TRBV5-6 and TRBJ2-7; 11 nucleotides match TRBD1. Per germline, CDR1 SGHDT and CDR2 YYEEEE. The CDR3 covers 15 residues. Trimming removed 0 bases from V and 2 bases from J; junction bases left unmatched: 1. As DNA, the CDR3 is TGTGCCAGCAGCTTGGGGACAGGGGGCCCCTACGAGCAGTACTTC. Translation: CASSLGTGGPYEQYF.